This T cell receptor beta chain was sequenced for a study of OX40 agonist ivuxolimab in advanced cancers. Broadly, across the study: Ivuxolimab was a fully human IgG2 agonistic monoclonal antibody targeting the costimulatory receptor OX40 (CD134). Intravenous ivuxolimab was administered to patients every 2 weeks at six dose levels: 0.01, 0.1, 0.3, 1.5, 3 and 10 mg/kg. Of the roughly 51 patients in dose escalation, 19 had hepatocellular carcinoma, some 15 had melanoma, 9 had renal cell carcinoma and 9 had head and neck cancer. In the dose-escalation cohort, approximately 82% of patients were male, and the mean age was roughly 60 years with a range of roughly 20 to 79. Prior anti-PD-1, anti-PD-L1 or anti-CTLA-4 therapy was permitted, and checkpoint inhibitors had been received by less than 45% of dose-escalation patients. Partial responses occurred in three dose-escalation patients, of whom one had hepatocellular carcinoma and two had cutaneous melanoma. The point of sequencing TCRbeta in the periphery was to test whether ivuxolimab changed TCR sequence diversity and drove clonal T-cell expansion. The monotherapy dose-escalation portion (N ≈ 55 patients) of the phase I ivuxolimab trial is reported in the paper. Results the study describes overall, beyond this receptor: After ivuxolimab, more expanded clones were found on average in CD8+ T cells than in CD4+ T cells. Antigen specificity was not determined for the clonally expanded peripheral T cells. Partial responders in the 0.1-3.0 mg/kg groups had among the lowest normalized peripheral clonal expansion, especially among CD8+ T cells. Clonal expansion of both CD4+ and CD8+ blood T cells was observed from baseline to week 6 at doses 0.1 to 3.0 mg/kg. Low levels of normalized T-cell clonal expansion were also shown by some nonresponding patients.

This clone showed up just once. Its antigen target is currently unknown. No clone much larger than this one lies a single base away; base qualities are absent. Genomic DNA was isolated from the sorted cells so that the TCRbeta CDR3 region could be sequenced. TCRbeta CDR3 regions were sequenced using the immunoSEQ Assay. Imported from immuneACCESS, the table was reduced by TCRdb to in-frame sequences with V and J called. These copies leave out some clones; in studies compared against another copy, an unresolved V gene accounts for under half, and the cause of the remainder is not known. This sample has fewer than 80,000 clones in its table, and more than 65% of those were observed once. Jointly, the top ten make up 0.9% to 1.4% of the sample. V lost 8 bases and J lost 8 bases; the stretch between them is 13 bases long. Sequences LGHNA (CDR1) and YSLEER (CDR2) are obtained from the germline V gene. Reading from cysteine to phenylalanine, the CDR3 counts 13 amino acids. Of all the DNA, just the CDR3 is kept, 39 bases in frame from base 1.

Patients with autoimmune disease history or receiving systemic immunosuppression were excluded from the trial. Peripheral blood for TCR sequencing was collected from all dose cohorts at baseline, on cycle 4 day 1, and on cycle 7 day 1. The samples were taken from a phase I, first-in-human, multicenter, open-label dose-escalation trial of ivuxolimab. The trial enrolled adults with locally advanced or metastatic head and neck squamous cell, hepatocellular, melanoma or renal cell carcinoma. CD4+ and CD8+ T cells were sorted separately from peripheral blood before TCR sequencing. The sequencing used CD4+ or CD8+ T cells sorted from blood, collected in a trial of the OX40 agonist ivuxolimab. The clonotype was recovered from an adult with an advanced solid tumor such as melanoma, head and neck, liver or kidney cancer. The chain is encoded by TRBV4-3 joined to TRBJ1-6; TRBD1 is possibly the D segment (6 matching bases). The DNA sequence follows: TGCGCCAGCCGATACAGGGTTGATTCACCCCTCCACTTT. Its amino acids are CASRYRVDSPLHF.